A selection of T cell receptor beta chains follows, all from one sample in a study of blood T cell repertoires in COVID-19. TCRdb's table, derived via immunoSEQ multiplex PCR, lists solely in-frame clones and lacks some. Among 250,000 to 400,000 clones listed, roughly 90% were seen once. The sequencing input was peripheral blood. These receptor sequences come from a woman in her 30s with COVID-19, enrolled during active disease. CDR3s include the opening cysteine and the closing phenylalanine or tryptophan. D genes are given only for firm matches. The size of a clone is reported for some rows only, either as once, few or many, or as a class for expanded clones.

D gene: TRBD2; J gene: TRBJ2-7; V gene: TRBV27; clone size: NA; CDR3 protein: CASSRPGLAGVGEQYF
D gene: TRBD1; J gene: TRBJ1-1; V gene: TRBV30; clone size: NA; CDR3 protein: CAWSVRGLKTEAFF
D gene: TRBD2; J gene: TRBJ2-1; V gene: TRBV6-5; clone size: NA; CDR3 protein: CASRAPGLETNEQFF
D gene: NA; J gene: TRBJ1-4; V gene: TRBV21-1; clone size: NA; CDR3 protein: CASSPREGTGCEKLFF
D gene: TRBD2; J gene: TRBJ2-2; V gene: TRBV9; clone size: NA; CDR3 protein: CASSVSGTVAGELFF
D gene: TRBD1; J gene: TRBJ2-1; V gene: TRBV7-9; clone size: few; CDR3 protein: CASSSQGARVHGNNEQFF
D gene: TRBD1; J gene: TRBJ1-1; V gene: TRBV27; clone size: NA; CDR3 protein: CASSLPGDRVHTEAFF
D gene: NA; J gene: TRBJ2-2; V gene: TRBV11-2; clone size: NA; CDR3 protein: CASSLYASGTGELFF
D gene: TRBD1; J gene: TRBJ2-2; V gene: TRBV10-2; clone size: NA; CDR3 protein: CASRPGGQGWGTGELFF
D gene: TRBD2; J gene: TRBJ2-1; V gene: TRBV6-6; clone size: NA; CDR3 protein: CASTLAGVVNEQFF
D gene: NA; J gene: TRBJ1-5; V gene: TRBV6-5; clone size: once; CDR3 protein: CASSRGVSNQPQHF
D gene: TRBD1; J gene: TRBJ2-6; V gene: TRBV7-9; clone size: NA; CDR3 protein: CASSASGGSGANVLTF
D gene: NA; J gene: TRBJ2-7; V gene: TRBV28; clone size: NA; CDR3 protein: CASSLIGTRYEQYF
D gene: TRBD1; J gene: TRBJ1-3; V gene: TRBV15; clone size: NA; CDR3 protein: CATSRDTGGHRNTIYF
D gene: TRBD1; J gene: TRBJ2-7; V gene: TRBV10-1; clone size: NA; CDR3 protein: CASSTGGSGQYF
D gene: TRBD1; J gene: TRBJ2-7; V gene: TRBV9; clone size: NA; CDR3 protein: CASSVGTGGSGEQYF
D gene: NA; J gene: TRBJ1-6; V gene: TRBV11-1; clone size: NA; CDR3 protein: CASSLARPGVGSPLHF
D gene: TRBD1; J gene: TRBJ1-1; V gene: TRBV19; clone size: NA; CDR3 protein: CASTTGGPNTEAFF
D gene: NA; J gene: TRBJ2-3; V gene: TRBV28; clone size: NA; CDR3 protein: CASSLSGRATDTQYF
D gene: TRBD1; J gene: TRBJ1-2; V gene: TRBV3-1/TRBV3-2; clone size: NA; CDR3 protein: CASSRDRGANYGYTF
D gene: NA; J gene: TRBJ1-1; V gene: TRBV16; clone size: NA; CDR3 protein: CASSQFAGNTEAFF
D gene: NA; J gene: TRBJ1-4; V gene: TRBV5-8; clone size: NA; CDR3 protein: CASSLEGVTGNEKLFF
D gene: TRBD1; J gene: TRBJ2-4; V gene: TRBV4-1; clone size: NA; CDR3 protein: CASSPDRGIPYF
D gene: NA; J gene: TRBJ2-1; V gene: TRBV5-6; clone size: NA; CDR3 protein: CASSPLTGEQFF
D gene: TRBD2; J gene: TRBJ2-1; V gene: TRBV10-1; clone size: NA; CDR3 protein: CASSGGLAGLVNEQFF
D gene: TRBD2; J gene: TRBJ2-3; V gene: TRBV10-2; clone size: NA; CDR3 protein: CASSESGLAGEEDTQYF
D gene: NA; J gene: TRBJ1-5; V gene: TRBV28; clone size: NA; CDR3 protein: CASSLFIQPQHF
D gene: TRBD1; J gene: TRBJ1-1; V gene: TRBV27; clone size: NA; CDR3 protein: CASSSLDRGRRTEAFF
D gene: NA; J gene: TRBJ1-2; V gene: TRBV29-1; clone size: NA; CDR3 protein: CSVEVLYGYTF
D gene: NA; J gene: TRBJ2-1; V gene: TRBV27; clone size: NA; CDR3 protein: CASSFPGYNEQFF
D gene: TRBD1; J gene: TRBJ2-6; V gene: TRBV29-1; clone size: NA; CDR3 protein: CSVEGQSGANVLTF
D gene: NA; J gene: TRBJ2-7; V gene: TRBV19; clone size: NA; CDR3 protein: CASSPRGLGDEQYF
D gene: NA; J gene: TRBJ2-7; V gene: TRBV2; clone size: NA; CDR3 protein: CAGGPGRFEQYF
D gene: NA; J gene: TRBJ1-5; V gene: TRBV7-8; clone size: NA; CDR3 protein: CASSPYLPRVRDHHYNSNQPQHF
D gene: NA; J gene: TRBJ1-5; V gene: TRBV19; clone size: NA; CDR3 protein: CASSPTGARLFNQPQHF
D gene: NA; J gene: TRBJ2-3; V gene: TRBV6-5; clone size: once; CDR3 protein: CASRTPHGSDTQYF
D gene: NA; J gene: TRBJ2-7; V gene: TRBV7-2; clone size: NA; CDR3 protein: CASMGRTTLDYEQYF
D gene: NA; J gene: TRBJ1-5; V gene: TRBV30; clone size: NA; CDR3 protein: CAWGGGRQPQHF
D gene: NA; J gene: TRBJ1-5; V gene: TRBV27; clone size: NA; CDR3 protein: CASSLSGRLNNQPQHF
D gene: NA; J gene: TRBJ1-2; V gene: TRBV15; clone size: many; CDR3 protein: CATSREEGDGYTF
D gene: NA; J gene: TRBJ2-1; V gene: TRBV28; clone size: NA; CDR3 protein: CASSSNRDEQFF
D gene: TRBD1; J gene: TRBJ2-2; V gene: TRBV6-5; clone size: NA; CDR3 protein: CASGGTGDTGELFF
D gene: TRBD1; J gene: TRBJ1-4; V gene: TRBV7-9; clone size: once; CDR3 protein: CASSISTGTEVF
D gene: TRBD1; J gene: TRBJ1-3; V gene: TRBV9; clone size: NA; CDR3 protein: CASSVAGQGVGNTIYF